This TCR beta chain derives from a study of T cell responses to AZD1222 COVID-19 vaccine. Study-wide background: Some second doses came at about 4 weeks and others at about 12 weeks; these were pooled.

The method was immunoSEQ multiplex PCR; TCRdb's version includes in-frame clones alone and lacks a portion of them. The sample yields 100,000 to 150,000 clones, about 88% seen once. The CDR3 is 15 residues long. The germline CDR1 and CDR2 sequences are MGHRA and YSYEKL. Unmatched junction bases numbered 3, after V lost 4 bases and J lost 5 bases. The TCR originated in an adult in good health. Material: peripheral blood, obtained on day 0 of AZD1222 vaccination. This rearrangement joins TRBV4-1 to TRBJ2-2; 11 bases align to TRBD1. The CDR3 nucleotides read TGCGCCAGCAGCCGAGGACAGGGGGCGACCGGGGAGCTGTTTTTT. Residues: CASSRGQGATGELFF.